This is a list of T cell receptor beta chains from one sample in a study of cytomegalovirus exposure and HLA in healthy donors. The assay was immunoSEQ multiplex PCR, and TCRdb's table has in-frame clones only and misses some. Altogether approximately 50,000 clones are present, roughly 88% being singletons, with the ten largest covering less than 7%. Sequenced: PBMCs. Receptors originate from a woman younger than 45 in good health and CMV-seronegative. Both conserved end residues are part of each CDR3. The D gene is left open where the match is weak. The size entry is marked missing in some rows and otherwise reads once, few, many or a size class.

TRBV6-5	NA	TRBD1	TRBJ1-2	CASSYGGTGFYGYTF	TGTGCCAGCAGTTACGGTGGGACAGGGTTCTATGGCTACACCTTC
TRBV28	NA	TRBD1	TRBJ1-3	CASSDWTGENTIYF	TGTGCCAGCAGCGATTGGACAGGGGAGAACACCATATATTTT
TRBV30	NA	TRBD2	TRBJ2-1	CAWSRTSGLYNEQFF	TGTGCCTGGAGTCGGACTAGCGGGCTGTACAATGAGCAGTTCTTC
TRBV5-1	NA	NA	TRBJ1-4	CASSWDIRGEKLFF	TGCGCCAGCAGCTGGGACATAAGAGGTGAAAAACTGTTTTTT
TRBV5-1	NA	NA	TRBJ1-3	CASSLEPSRAGNTIYF	TGCGCCAGCAGCTTAGAACCCAGCAGGGCTGGAAACACCATATATTTT
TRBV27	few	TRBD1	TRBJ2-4	CASSPTPGGNIQYF	TGTGCCAGCAGTCCCACTCCAGGGGGAAACATTCAGTACTTC
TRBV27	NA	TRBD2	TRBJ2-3	CASRVAGVQGTQYF	TGTGCCAGCAGAGTAGCGGGAGTCCAGGGGACGCAGTATTTT
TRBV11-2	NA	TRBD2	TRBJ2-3	CASSLIISGGADTQYF	TGTGCCAGCAGCTTGATTATTAGCGGGGGGGCAGATACGCAGTATTTT
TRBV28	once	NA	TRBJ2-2	CASSLMGVLFF	TGTGCCAGCAGTTTAATGGGAGTGCTGTTTTTT
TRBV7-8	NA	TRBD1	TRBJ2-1	CASSSVQGANEQFF	TGTGCCAGCAGCTCAGTACAGGGGGCGAATGAGCAGTTCTTC
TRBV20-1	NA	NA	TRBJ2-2	CSARAAGELFF	TGCAGTGCTAGAGCCGCCGGGGAGCTGTTTTTT
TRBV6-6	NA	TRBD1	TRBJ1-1	CASSYSPGQMNTEAFF	TGTGCCAGCAGTTACTCACCGGGACAGATGAACACTGAAGCTTTCTTT
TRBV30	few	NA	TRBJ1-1	CAWRNRENTEAFF	TGTGCCTGGAGGAACAGGGAAAACACTGAAGCTTTCTTT
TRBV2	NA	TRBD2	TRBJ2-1	CASSEREVNEQFF	TGTGCCAGCAGTGAGCGGGAGGTCAATGAGCAGTTCTTC
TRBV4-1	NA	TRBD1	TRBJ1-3	CASSYPGGNGNTIYF	TGCGCCAGCAGCTACCCAGGGGGTAATGGAAACACCATATATTTT
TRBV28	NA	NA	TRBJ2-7	CASSFVLSLLYEQYF	TGTGCCAGCAGTTTCGTCCTATCCCTCCTCTACGAGCAGTACTTC
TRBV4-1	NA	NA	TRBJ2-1	CASTPLPGSSYNEQFF	TGCGCCAGCACCCCGTTACCGGGTAGCTCCTACAATGAGCAGTTCTTC
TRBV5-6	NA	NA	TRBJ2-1	CASSLGVTAHQSREQFF	TGTGCCAGCAGCCTGGGGGTGACGGCCCACCAGTCCAGGGAGCAGTTCTTC
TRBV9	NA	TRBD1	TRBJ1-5	CASSVDPGQGIGQPQHF	TGTGCCAGCAGCGTAGACCCGGGACAGGGAATCGGACAGCCCCAGCATTTT
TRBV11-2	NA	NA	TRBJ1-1	CASSPARTEAFF	TGTGCCAGCAGCCCTGCCAGGACTGAAGCTTTCTTT
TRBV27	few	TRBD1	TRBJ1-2	CASSPYDRAREGYTF	TGTGCCAGCAGCCCCTACGACAGGGCAAGAGAAGGCTACACCTTC
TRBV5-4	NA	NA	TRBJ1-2	CATGQQGIYGYTF	TGTGCCACCGGCCAACAGGGAATCTATGGCTACACCTTC
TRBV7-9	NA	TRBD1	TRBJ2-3	CASSFRGSDTDTQYF	TGTGCCAGCAGCTTCAGGGGGAGCGACACAGATACGCAGTATTTT
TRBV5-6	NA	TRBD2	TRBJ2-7	CASSAGLAEWGYEQYF	TGTGCCAGCAGCGCCGGACTAGCTGAGTGGGGCTACGAGCAGTACTTC
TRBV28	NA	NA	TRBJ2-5	CASSTTRETQYF	TGTGCCAGCAGCACCACTAGAGAGACCCAGTACTTC
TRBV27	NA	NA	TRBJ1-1	CASSFLQGRAFF	TGTGCCAGCAGTTTTTTACAGGGTAGAGCTTTCTTT
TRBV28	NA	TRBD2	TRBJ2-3	CASRNTGLAGTDTQYF	TGTGCCAGCAGGAATACCGGACTAGCAGGGACAGATACGCAGTATTTT
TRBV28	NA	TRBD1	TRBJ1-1	CASSSINLPNRGEAFF	TGTGCCAGCAGTTCTATAAACCTCCCAAACAGGGGAGAGGCTTTCTTT
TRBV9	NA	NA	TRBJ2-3	CASSVDGRGADTQYF	TGTGCCAGCAGCGTAGACGGCAGGGGCGCAGATACGCAGTATTTT
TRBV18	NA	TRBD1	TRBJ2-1	CASSGQPGQGYNEQFF	TGTGCCAGCTCAGGTCAACCGGGACAGGGCTACAATGAGCAGTTCTTC
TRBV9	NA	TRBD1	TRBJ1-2	CASSVETGRGYTF	TGTGCCAGCAGCGTAGAGACAGGGCGCGGCTACACCTTC
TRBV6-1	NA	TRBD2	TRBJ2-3	CASSAGLGLAGADTQYF	TGTGCCAGCAGTGCCGGACTAGGGCTAGCGGGAGCAGATACGCAGTATTTT
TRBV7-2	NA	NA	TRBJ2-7	CASSLTQGYEQYF	TGTGCCAGCAGCCTGACCCAGGGGTACGAGCAGTACTTC
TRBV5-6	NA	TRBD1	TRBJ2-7	CASSFGTGGHEQYF	TGTGCCAGCAGCTTTGGGACAGGGGGTCACGAGCAGTACTTC
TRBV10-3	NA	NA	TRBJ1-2	CAISESSTGYGYTF	TGTGCCATCAGTGAGTCAAGTACGGGCTATGGCTACACCTTC
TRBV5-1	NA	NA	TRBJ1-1	CASSLYGNSNTEAFF	TGCGCCAGCAGCTTGTACGGGAACTCGAACACTGAAGCTTTCTTT
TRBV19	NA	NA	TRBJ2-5	CASSILGAQATQYF	TGTGCCAGTAGTATATTAGGGGCCCAAGCGACCCAGTACTTC
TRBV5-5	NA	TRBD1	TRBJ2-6	CASSKGPGQDSGANVLTF	TGTGCCAGCAGCAAAGGACCGGGACAGGACTCTGGGGCCAACGTCCTGACTTTC
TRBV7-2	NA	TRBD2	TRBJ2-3	CASSFGGREGNTQYF	TGTGCCAGCAGCTTTGGTGGACGGGAGGGCAATACGCAGTATTTT
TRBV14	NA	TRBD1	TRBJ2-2	CASSQRTGANTGELFF	TGTGCCAGCAGCCAGAGGACAGGGGCGAACACCGGGGAGCTGTTTTTT
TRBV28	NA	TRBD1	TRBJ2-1	CASRTGQGPNNEQFF	TGTGCCAGCAGAACGGGACAGGGACCTAACAATGAGCAGTTCTTC
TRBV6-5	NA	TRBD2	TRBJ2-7	CASSYRGEGYEQYF	TGTGCCAGCAGTTATCGGGGGGAGGGATACGAGCAGTACTTC
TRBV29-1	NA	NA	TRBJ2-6	CSVEFRQAGANVLTF	TGCAGCGTTGAATTTCGACAGGCTGGGGCCAACGTCCTGACTTTC
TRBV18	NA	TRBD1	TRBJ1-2	CASSPEGQGKSYTF	TGTGCCAGCTCACCAGAGGGACAGGGGAAGAGCTACACCTTC
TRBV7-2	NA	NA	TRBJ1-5	CASSLVGGNQPQHF	TGTGCCAGCAGCTTAGTTGGAGGTAATCAGCCCCAGCATTTT
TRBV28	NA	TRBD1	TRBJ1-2	CASSLSLGQGASNYGYTF	TGTGCCAGCAGTCTCTCCCTCGGACAGGGGGCTTCAAACTATGGCTACACCTTC
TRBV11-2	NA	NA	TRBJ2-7	CASSLAQLYEQYF	TGTGCCAGCAGCTTAGCACAGCTCTACGAGCAGTACTTC
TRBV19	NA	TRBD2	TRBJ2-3	CASSIGTSGRDTDTQYF	TGTGCCAGTAGTATCGGGACTAGCGGGAGAGACACAGATACGCAGTATTTT
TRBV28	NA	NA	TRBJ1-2	CASVRGLTRSIRNYGYTF	TGTGCCAGCGTGCGGGGCCTGACTCGAAGCATCAGAAACTATGGCTACACCTTC
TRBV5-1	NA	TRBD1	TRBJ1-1	CASSLTGADTEAFF	TGCGCCAGCAGCTTGACAGGGGCGGACACTGAAGCTTTCTTT